Each of the 20 T cell receptor beta chains below was sequenced from the same sample in a study of CXCR3-negative and CXCR3-positive naive CD8 T cells. Broader study findings: Higher TRB CDR3 hydrophobicity marked CXCR3-positive naive cells relative to CXCR3-negative naive cells.

Their antigens are not known. cDNA libraries for TRB were generated by 5' RACE incorporating UMI labels. TCRdb processed the 5' RACE reads again and assigns one entry to each CDR3 protein, with no DNA. The table lists roughly 120,000 distinct CDR3 sequences. The source material was naive CXCR3+ CD8+ T cells from blood. The subset was: CD45RO-CCR7+CD27+CD95- naive CD8+ T cells expressing CXCR3 (TNR3+). The receptor set was obtained from a human donor in good health. Some clones in this sample may be carry-over from other donors' samples.

The V gene is TRBV27, the J gene TRBJ2-7; TCRdb picks TRBD2, but there is no DNA to check that call. The CDR3 is 15 residues long. Germline CDR1 and CDR2: MNHEY and SMNVEV (reference sequence). The CDR3: CASSFKASQTYEQYF.

The V and J genes are TRBV12-3 or TRBV12-4 and TRBJ1-1; TCRdb reports TRBD1, a call that lacks DNA to check it against. The CDR3 is 12 residues long. CDR3 region: CASSPPGVEAFF.

The CDR3 loop reads CASSQEAGGPDEQFF. This chain connects TRBV4-2 to TRBJ2-1; there is no DNA to check the TCRdb D call of TRBD2. CDR3 length equals 15 residues. Germline V lookup: CDR1 LGHNA, CDR2 YNFKEQ.

The CDR3 loop is CSARALSGGVLSYNEQFF. J is TRBJ2-1 and V is TRBV20-1; TCRdb returns TRBD2, unconfirmable since there is no DNA. The CDR3 length is 18 residues. CDR1 is DFQATT, CDR2 SNEGSKA, per germline (reference sequence).

V and J are TRBV5-1 and TRBJ1-2; TCRdb returns TRBD1, unconfirmable since there is no DNA. Germline loops: CDR1 SGHRS, CDR2 YFSETQ. The CDR3 has 15 residues. CDR3 amino acids: CASSLAGTGIYGYTF.

The chain recombines TRBV29-1 with TRBJ1-2. In germline, CDR1 is SQVTM, CDR2 ANQGSEA. The CDR3 is 15 residues long. CDR3 amino acids: CSVEEFGATDYGYTF.

This chain links TRBV3-1 with TRBJ2-1; TCRdb names TRBD1, which stays unverified in the absence of DNA. Per germline, CDR1 LGHDT and CDR2 YNNKEL (reference sequence). The CDR3 loop spans 17 amino acids. CDR3 sequence reads: CASSQEPATSSYNEQFF.

V and J are TRBV7-9 and TRBJ2-3. In germline, CDR1 is SEHNR, CDR2 FQNEAQ (reference sequence). The CDR3 contains 13 residues. CDR3 sequence: CASKLGSWDTQYF.

V usage is TRBV10-1 and J usage is TRBJ1-2. Germline-derived CDR1 and CDR2 are WNHNN and SYGVQD (reference sequence). There are 13 residues in the CDR3. The CDR3 spells CASSESVIYGYTF.

V usage is TRBV20-1 and J usage is TRBJ1-5; TCRdb gives TRBD1 as the D gene, but with no DNA this cannot be confirmed. This CDR3 comprises 14 residues. CDR1 and CDR2 (germline): DFQATT, SNEGSKA (reference sequence). This CDR3 is CSAGPGHINQPQHF.

This chain joins TRBV29-1 and TRBJ1-1; TCRdb gives TRBD1 as the D gene, but with no DNA this cannot be confirmed. Germline CDR1 reads SQVTM; CDR2 reads ANQGSEA. The CDR3 loop spans 12 amino acids. The CDR3 region is CSVDAGYAEAFF.

The chain joins TRBV14 to TRBJ2-5; TCRdb gives TRBD1 as the D gene, but with no DNA this cannot be confirmed. CDR1 is SGHDN, CDR2 FVKESK, per germline. The CDR3 consists of 17 residues. CDR3 in amino acids: CASSQDFRERYQETQYF.

This chain connects TRBV29-1 to TRBJ1-1. CDR3 size: 14 residues. Germline lookup yields CDR1 SQVTM and CDR2 ANQGSEA. CDR3: CSVEPGLAGTEAFF.

This chain connects TRBV29-1 to TRBJ2-7. From germline, CDR1 is SQVTM and CDR2 ANQGSEA. The CDR3 loop spans 12 amino acids. This chain's CDR3 is CSALSDSYEQYF.

The rearrangement uses TRBV25-1 and TRBJ1-2; TCRdb proposes TRBD1, but this gene call is untestable without DNA. The CDR3 is 14 residues long. Germline-derived CDR1 and CDR2 are MGHDK and SYGVNS. CDR3 sequence reads: CASSGTGGHYGYTF.

The chain recombines TRBV6-1 with TRBJ2-5; TCRdb proposes TRBD1, but this gene call is untestable without DNA. The germline V gene has CDR1 MNHNS and CDR2 SASEGT. The CDR3 sequence is 13 residues long. This CDR3 is CASSDGGTETQYF.

The rearrangement joins TRBV30 to TRBJ2-1; absent DNA, TCRdb's TRBD2 call cannot be checked. This CDR3 is 14 amino acids long. Germline loops: CDR1 GTSNPN, CDR2 SVGIG (reference sequence). The CDR3 is CAWSKTSGNNEQFF.

V gene TRBV20-1 combines with J gene TRBJ1-1; TCRdb's D gene call, TRBD1, goes unchecked for lack of DNA. The germline CDR1 and CDR2 sequences are DFQATT and SNEGSKA (reference sequence). The CDR3 spans 14 residues. CDR3 in amino acids: CSASQDRGYTEAFF.

This sequence joins TRBV9 and TRBJ2-2; with no DNA, the TCRdb D assignment of TRBD1 cannot be verified. The germline V gene encodes CDR1 SGDLS and CDR2 YYNGEE. The CDR3 totals 16 residues. The chain's CDR3 is CASSDSATTNTGELFF.

The chain couples TRBV29-1 to TRBJ2-7; TCRdb's assignment of TRBD2 cannot be checked, as there is no DNA. Germline lookup yields CDR1 SQVTM and CDR2 ANQGSEA. The CDR3 length is 12 residues. The CDR3 here is CSVDGRGGEQYF.